Listed here is a single TCR beta chain. The authors' processing: Estimation of nucleated cell counts was performed using reference gene primer amplification. Libraries were prepared by immunoSEQ multiplex PCR; TCRdb keeps only in-frame clonotypes and omits some of them. Clone size and the V and J calls come from that table; the DNA yielded D and trimming. The sample gives more than 45,000 clones, just under 90% of which show up once; under 1.5% is in the top ten. The data were taken from a study of blood T cell repertoires in COVID-19. Across the whole study: Samples came from the United States, Italy and Spain, spanning acute and convalescent COVID-19. Sources were T cells, B-cell-depleted T cells, or PBMCs; the material itself was cDNA or gDNA.

V shed 3 bases and J shed 5 bases, with 11 bases lying between them. CDR3 length: 14 residues. The V gene's germline CDR1 is SNHLY and CDR2 FYNNEI. The chain joins TRBV2 to TRBJ2-1; D is ambiguous. The receptor was derived from a man aged 60-69 years with acute or convalescent COVID-19. The sample comprised peripheral blood. The chain's CDR3 is CASSDAMSDNEQFF. As DNA, the CDR3 is TGTGCCAGCAGTGACGCGATGAGCGACAATGAGCAGTTCTTC.